This T cell receptor (beta chain) was obtained from a study of T cell repertoires in cytomegalovirus infection. Study summary: Indicated by public TCR beta signatures were CMV infection and matching HLA type. Notes on the study in general: CMV-specific TCR beta clonotypes restricted by HLA-C were the ones dominating the ex vivo response. Using cumulative public TCR beta family frequency, the authors identified those who carried CMV together with the relevant HLA.

Looked up from germline, CDR1 is MNHEY and CDR2 is SVGAGI. CDR3 size: 12 residues. V gave up 8 bases and J gave up 4 bases, with 11 bases separating them. As concerns this clonotype: The antigen remains unidentified.

TCRdb re-analysed the reads in MiXCR, keeping a single row per CDR3 protein. This sample has approximately 550,000 distinct CDR3 sequences, with more than 15% found just once. V gene TRBV6-5 combines with J gene TRBJ1-1; D unresolved. The sequenced sample consisted of CD8+ T cells from PBMCs. The receptor comes from a human donor in good health (CMV status not recorded). Some clones in this sample may be carry-over from other donors' samples. CDR3 sequence reads: CASGRASTEAFF. The CDR3 DNA follows: TGTGCCAGCGGGAGGGCGTCCACTGAAGCTTTCTTT.